This T cell receptor beta chain was captured in a study of T cells after yellow fever vaccination. This CDR3 has 12 residues. Germline CDR1 reads DFQATT; CDR2 reads SNEGSKA (reference sequence). V dropped 3 bases and J dropped 4; count of bases not matched to a gene: 1. TCRdb re-analysed the 5' RACE reads in MiXCR, keeping a single row per CDR3 protein. Here the sample spans about 510,000 distinct CDR3 sequences, about a fifth being singletons. There are a few counts of this clonotype. J is TRBJ2-7 and V is TRBV20-1, with 9 positions matching TRBD1. This clonotype originated in a man younger than 35 who received the YFV17D yellow fever vaccine. The specimen comprised PBMCs, sampled approximately 22 days after the first yellow fever vaccination. The CDR3 DNA reads TGCAGTGCTAGCGGGACAGGGTACGAGCAGTACGTC. This gives the protein CSASGTGYEQYV.